A single sample gave rise to the 32 T cell receptor beta chains below, sequenced in a study of blood T cell repertoires in COVID-19. Measured with immunoSEQ multiplex PCR; TCRdb has only the in-frame clones, and not every one. The data hold roughly 41,000 clones, with approximately 90% observed a single time. The material sequenced was PBMCs or T cells enriched from blood (not recorded which). These receptors were taken from a woman aged 45-65 years who had recovered from COVID-19.

The V and J genes are TRBV5-6 and TRBJ1-5; a possible D gene is TRBD1 (6 bases). Germline V gives CDR1 SGHDT, CDR2 YYEEEE. V was pared by 3 bases and J by 7 bases, with 20 bases between. CDR3 length: 16 amino acids. CDR3 residues: CASSWRGWGPGQPQHF. CDR3 sequence (DNA): TGTGCCAGCAGCTGGCGCGGTTGGGGGCCGGGGCAGCCCCAGCATTTT.

This chain connects TRBV29-1 to TRBJ1-2, with TRBD1 matching 9 bases. The CDR3 runs to 13 residues. The V gene end was trimmed by 4 bases and the J gene end by 8 bases; junction bases not matched to a gene: 8. CDR1 SQVTM and CDR2 ANQGSEA come from the germline V gene. This CDR3 is CSVGVLTGGGYTF. CDR3 coding DNA: TGCAGCGTTGGCGTCCTGACAGGGGGAGGCTACACCTTC. Combining the CDR3 with reference TRBV29-1 and TRBJ1-2 gives the whole variable domain SAVISQKPSRDICQRGTSLTIQCQVDSQVTMMFWYRQQPGQSLTLIATANQGSEATYESGFVIDKFPISRPNLTFSTLTVSNMSPEDSSIYLCSVGVLTGGGYTFGSGTRLTVV.

This sequence joins TRBV7-8 and TRBJ1-6; TRBD1 is a possible D gene (6 bases). V lost 5 bases to trimming and J lost 6 bases, with 11 bases between them. Germline V gene lookup returns CDR1 SGHVS and CDR2 FQNEAQ. The CDR3 loop spans 14 amino acids. The CDR3 here is CASSLRGGNSPLHF. The CDR3 DNA sequence: TGTGCCAGCAGCCTAAGAGGGGGTAATTCACCCCTCCACTTT.

The chain recombines TRBV5-6 with TRBJ1-5, with 8 nucleotides matching TRBD1. Per germline, CDR1 SGHDT and CDR2 YYEEEE. Trimming removed 5 bases from V and 5 bases from J; junction bases left unmatched: 9. The length of the CDR3 is 15 residues. CDR3 bases: TGTGCCAGCAGTCAACGGGACAGGCCTTATCAGCCCCAGCATTTT. It codes for CASSQRDRPYQPQHF.

This chain connects TRBV9 to TRBJ2-1; perhaps TRBD2 as D (6 bases). The V gene lost 3 bases and the J gene lost 7 bases, with 23 bases spanning the gap. Per the germline V gene, CDR1 is SGDLS and CDR2 is YYNGEE. CDR3 length equals 17 residues. CDR3 DNA sequence: TGTGCCAGCAGCGAAAATCTGGGGGGACGGGATGGGAATGAGCAGTTCTTC. It yields the protein CASSENLGGRDGNEQFF.

The chain recombines TRBV7-2 with TRBJ1-2; D possibly corresponds to TRBD1 (6 bases). The CDR3 has 14 amino acids. The V end lost 5 bases, the J end lost 2 bases, and 12 bases lay between the germline ends. Germline V gene sequence: CDR1 SGHTA, CDR2 FQGNSA. CDR3 sequence: CASSPATGNYGYTF. CDR3 sequence (DNA): TGTGCCAGCAGCCCCGCCACAGGGAACTATGGCTACACCTTC.

This clone showed up just once. CDR3 residues: CASSLFASGDNEQFF. As DNA, the CDR3 is TGTGCCAGCAGTTTGTTTGCTAGCGGGGACAATGAGCAGTTCTTC. This chain uses TRBV28 with TRBJ2-1, with 9 nucleotides matching TRBD2. V dropped 3 bases and J dropped 5; count of bases not matched to a gene: 5. CDR3 length: 15 amino acids. Germline V gene sequence: CDR1 MDHEN, CDR2 SYDVKM.

This rearrangement joins TRBV18 to TRBJ1-1; D not certain. In germline, CDR1 is KGHSH, CDR2 LQKENI. The CDR3 has 16 amino acids. V lost 2 bases, J lost 1 base, and 14 bases lay in between. CDR3 sequence: CASSPTTKLENTEAFF. The CDR3 DNA reads TGTGCCAGCTCACCAACGACAAAACTGGAGAACACTGAAGCTTTCTTT.

The gene calls are TRBV6-5 and TRBJ1-2; a possible D gene is TRBD1 (5 bases). V was trimmed by 6 bases and J by 4 bases, leaving 18 bases between them. The CDR3 sequence is 15 residues long. CDR1 is MNHEY and CDR2 is SVGAGI in the germline V gene. CDR3 in DNA: TGTGCCAGCAGGGGGGGAATTAAGTCGGTCTATGGCTACACCTTC. This gives the protein CASRGGIKSVYGYTF.

The chain has TRBV7-2 and TRBJ2-3, with 8 bases aligning to TRBD1. Germline CDR1 is SGHTA and CDR2 is FQGNSA. The CDR3 is 14 residues long. Trimming cost V 7 bases and J 5 bases; bases outside gene matches: 8. The CDR3 here is CASTTGQGEDTQYF. Here the CDR3 DNA reads TGTGCCAGCACCACCGGACAGGGCGAAGATACGCAGTATTTT. Together with reference TRBV7-2 and TRBJ2-3, the CDR3 gives the full variable domain: GAGVSQSPSNKVTEKGKDVELRCDPISGHTALYWYRQSLGQGLEFLIYFQGNSAPDKSGLPSDRFSAERTGGSVSTLTIQRTQQEDSAVYLCASTTGQGEDTQYFGPGTRLTVL.

V gene TRBV5-6 combines with J gene TRBJ2-7; weak D call: TRBD2 (5 bases). The CDR3 extends over 17 amino acids. From germline, CDR1 is SGHDT and CDR2 YYEEEE. The V end was cut by 2 bases, the J end by 2 bases, with 20 bases between. The CDR3 nucleotides are TGTGCCAGCAGCTTATCCCACGGACCGACTAATACCTACGAGCAGTACTTC. Translating it yields CASSLSHGPTNTYEQYF.

The chain couples TRBV6-5 to TRBJ2-5; D is uncertain. Germline V lookup: CDR1 MNHEY, CDR2 SVGAGI. The CDR3 is 14 amino acids. V lost 6 bases, J lost 1 base, and 12 bases lay in between. Here the CDR3 reads CASRFEWAQETQYF. Here the CDR3 DNA reads TGTGCCAGCAGGTTTGAGTGGGCCCAAGAGACCCAGTACTTC.

This rearrangement joins TRBV13 to TRBJ2-5; D ambiguous. V was pared by 5 bases and J by 5 bases, with 9 bases between. The CDR3 covers 12 residues. Germline-derived CDR1 and CDR2 are PRHDT and FYEKMQ (reference sequence). The CDR3 protein is CASSVTGETQYF. The CDR3 bases are TGTGCCAGCAGCGTCACCGGGGAGACCCAGTACTTC. The entire variable domain, with the rest obtained from reference TRBV13 and TRBJ2-5, is as follows: AAGVIQSPRHLIKEKRETATLKCYPIPRHDTVYWYQQGPGQDPQFLISFYEKMQSDKGSIPDRFSAQQFSDYHSELNMSSLELGDSALYFCASSVTGETQYFGPGTRLLVL.

This sequence joins TRBV7-6 and TRBJ2-2; 9 bases are a match to TRBD2. The CDR3 spans 20 residues. V dropped 0 bases and J dropped 1; count of bases not matched to a gene: 12. Per germline, CDR1 SGHVS and CDR2 FNYEAQ. CDR3 protein: CASSLAIAQRGAVNTGELFF. The CDR3 DNA is TGTGCCAGCAGCTTAGCGATTGCACAGCGGGGGGCGGTGAACACCGGGGAGCTGTTTTTT.

V gene TRBV19 combines with J gene TRBJ2-7; 9 bases are shared with TRBD1. The CDR3 consists of 15 residues. The V gene's germline CDR1 is LNHDA and CDR2 SQIVND (reference sequence). The trim removed 5 bases at V and 5 bases at J, leaving 10 bases unmatched. The CDR3 loop is CASSYRGQSRNEQYF. The CDR3 coding sequence is TGTGCCAGTAGTTACAGGGGGCAGAGTCGGAACGAGCAGTACTTC.

This clone was seen only a few times. The chain employs TRBV2 and TRBJ2-2, with D perhaps TRBD1 (6 bases). In germline, CDR1 is SNHLY, CDR2 FYNNEI. Trimming stripped 6 bases from V and 4 bases from J, with 9 bases between. The CDR3 extends over 13 amino acids. CDR3 nucleotides: TGTGCCAGCAGACTACAGGGCACCGGGGAGCTGTTTTTT. Translated, it gives CASRLQGTGELFF.

The genes are TRBV7-9 and TRBJ2-4, with D uncertain. From germline, CDR1 is SEHNR and CDR2 FQNEAQ (reference sequence). The CDR3 contains 16 residues. V was shortened by 1 base and J by 0 bases, with 10 bases between the two germline ends. In DNA form, the CDR3 reads TGTGCCAGCAGCTTAGTGGAGTCATCAGCCAAAAACATTCAGTACTTC. As protein: CASSLVESSAKNIQYF.

V usage is TRBV28 and J usage is TRBJ2-7; 9 nucleotides line up with TRBD1. V was clipped by 5 bases and J by 5 bases; unmatched bases: 13. CDR3 length: 16 amino acids. Germline assignment: CDR1 MDHEN and CDR2 SYDVKM. CDR3 DNA sequence: TGTGCCAGCAGTACCCCGGGACAGGGAGTCTTCGACGAGCAGTACTTC. Amino acid sequence: CASSTPGQGVFDEQYF. Full variable domain (rest looked up from reference TRBV28 and TRBJ2-7): DVKVTQSSRYLVKRTGEKVFLECVQDMDHENMFWYRQDPGLGLRLIYFSYDVKMKEKGDIPEGYSVSREKKERFSLILESASTNQTSMYLCASSTPGQGVFDEQYFGPGTRLTVT.

The rearrangement joins TRBV28 to TRBJ2-3; 8 bases fit TRBD2. The V segment lost 6 bases and the J segment 4 bases; nucleotides outside the gene matches: 15. Per the germline V gene, CDR1 is MDHEN and CDR2 is SYDVKM. The CDR3 consists of 17 residues. The CDR3 sequence is CASSPGGLAGFSDTQYF. The CDR3 region has the DNA TGTGCCAGCAGCCCCGGAGGGCTAGCGGGCTTTTCAGATACGCAGTATTTT.

The chain employs TRBV7-2 and TRBJ2-3; a possible D gene is TRBD2 (6 bases). CDR1 is SGHTA, CDR2 FQGNSA, per germline. The CDR3 extends over 17 amino acids. The V end was cut by 4 bases, the J end by 1 base, with 18 bases between. The CDR3 loop is CASSSSERVFGTDTQYF. In DNA form, the CDR3 reads TGTGCCAGCAGCTCCTCTGAGCGGGTTTTTGGCACAGATACGCAGTATTTT.

This chain joins TRBV24-1 and TRBJ2-1; TRBD1 aligns across 8 bases. The CDR3 has 17 amino acids. Germline V gene data show CDR1 as KGHDR and CDR2 as SFDVKD. Trimming took 6 bases from V and 5 from J; bases not matched to a gene: 14. CDR3 sequence: CATSSLSGQGTDNEQFF. The CDR3 nucleotides are TGTGCCACCAGTTCGCTTTCCGGACAGGGAACCGACAATGAGCAGTTCTTC.

The J gene is TRBJ2-1, the V gene TRBV7-2, with 9 bases aligning to TRBD1. The CDR3 covers 15 residues. Germline loops: CDR1 SGHTA, CDR2 FQGNSA. V trimming: 10 bases; J trimming: 1 base; junction bases outside the gene matches: 8. This chain's CDR3 is CATRGQGISYNEQFF. Here the CDR3 DNA reads TGTGCCACCAGGGGACAGGGTATTTCCTACAATGAGCAGTTCTTC.

This rearrangement joins TRBV28 to TRBJ1-3, with 7 nucleotides matching TRBD1. Per the germline V gene, CDR1 is MDHEN and CDR2 is SYDVKM. This CDR3 is 16 amino acids long. V gave up 4 bases and J gave up 0 bases; unmatched junction bases: 6. CDR3 region: CASSSLDRASGNTIYF. CDR3 sequence (DNA): TGTGCCAGCAGTTCCTTAGACAGGGCCTCTGGAAACACCATATATTTT.

This clone appeared a few times. The chain recombines TRBV19 with TRBJ2-7; 9 bases line up with TRBD1. The trim removed 5 bases at V and 5 bases at J, leaving 13 bases unmatched. Germline CDR1 and CDR2: LNHDA and SQIVND (reference sequence). CDR3 length equals 16 residues. DNA of the CDR3: TGTGCCAGTAGTGGGCGGGGGACAGGGAATCGGCACGAGCAGTACTTC. It codes for CASSGRGTGNRHEQYF.

The chain employs TRBV5-1 and TRBJ2-3; tentatively, D is TRBD2 (5 bases). V dropped 6 bases and J dropped 1 base, with 15 bases sitting between them. The germline gives CDR1 SGHRS, CDR2 YFSETQ. CDR3 length: 15 residues. CDR3 DNA sequence: TGCGCCAGCACCTTAAGGGCGAGGGGCACAGATACGCAGTATTTT. Its translation is CASTLRARGTDTQYF.

This clone came up a few times. The rearrangement uses TRBV6-2 or TRBV6-3 and TRBJ2-7; 7 bases align to TRBD1. The CDR3 is 12 residues long. V lost 5 bases, J lost 3 bases, and 1 base stayed unmatched. The germline V gene encodes CDR1 MNHEY and CDR2 SVGEGT. This CDR3 is CASSRQGYEQYF. CDR3 sequence (DNA): TGTGCCAGCAGTCGACAGGGCTACGAGCAGTACTTC.

The CDR3 sequence: CASSSQQGAGSPLHF. In nucleotides, the CDR3 is TGTGCCAGCAGCTCCCAACAGGGGGCGGGTTCACCCCTCCACTTT. The genes are TRBV7-2 and TRBJ1-6; 9 bases are shared with TRBD1. Per germline, CDR1 SGHTA and CDR2 FQGNSA. V lost 4 bases and J lost 9; bases outside the gene matches: 7. There are 15 residues in the CDR3.

V is TRBV6-5 and J is TRBJ2-7, with 10 bases that match TRBD1. J gave up 2 bases and V 7 bases, and 8 bases lay outside the gene matches. There are 15 residues in the CDR3. CDR1 is MNHEY, CDR2 SVGAGI, per germline. DNA of the CDR3: TGTGCCAGCACTCTCACCGGGACAGGGGCCTACGAGCAGTACTTC. Its protein product is CASTLTGTGAYEQYF.

V usage is TRBV18 and J usage is TRBJ1-2, with TRBD1 as a possible D gene (5 bases). V lost 2 bases and J 3 bases, leaving 13 bases between the germline ends. CDR3 length: 15 residues. Germline assignment: CDR1 KGHSH and CDR2 LQKENI. The CDR3 loop reads CASSPFQGVDYGYTF. The CDR3 DNA sequence: TGTGCCAGCTCACCATTTCAGGGTGTCGACTATGGCTACACCTTC.

V and J are TRBV5-6 and TRBJ1-1; D possibly corresponds to TRBD1 (6 bases). V shed 0 bases and J shed 8 bases, with 11 bases lying between them. Per germline, CDR1 SGHDT and CDR2 YYEEEE. The CDR3 runs to 13 residues. This CDR3 reads CASSLGQEVEAFF. The CDR3 coding sequence is TGTGCCAGCAGCTTGGGACAGGAGGTCGAAGCTTTCTTT.

This chain connects TRBV7-2 to TRBJ2-1, with 9 bases aligning to TRBD2. J gave up 0 bases and V 4 bases, and 4 bases lay outside the gene matches. This CDR3 region has 16 residues. Germline loops: CDR1 SGHTA, CDR2 FQGNSA. CDR3 coding DNA: TGTGCCAGCAGCTCCATTAGCGGGAGCTCCTACAATGAGCAGTTCTTC. Translating it yields CASSSISGSSYNEQFF.

The gene calls are TRBV28 and TRBJ2-7; 7 nucleotides line up with TRBD2. CDR1 and CDR2 from the germline V gene are MDHEN and SYDVKM. Trimming at V came to 7 bases and at J to 1 base, leaving 16 bases not matched to a gene. The CDR3 runs 17 residues. The CDR3 sequence: CASNKIGASGNSYEQYF. CDR3 nucleotides: TGTGCCAGCAACAAGATAGGGGCTAGCGGCAATTCCTACGAGCAGTACTTC.